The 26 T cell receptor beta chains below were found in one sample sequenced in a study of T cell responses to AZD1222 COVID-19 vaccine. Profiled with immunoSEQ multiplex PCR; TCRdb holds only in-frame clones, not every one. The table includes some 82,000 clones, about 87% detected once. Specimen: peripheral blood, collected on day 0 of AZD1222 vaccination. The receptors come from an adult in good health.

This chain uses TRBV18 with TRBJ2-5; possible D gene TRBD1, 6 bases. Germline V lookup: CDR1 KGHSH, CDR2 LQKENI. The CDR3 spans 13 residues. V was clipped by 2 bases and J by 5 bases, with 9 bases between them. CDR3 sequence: CASSPGGGETQYF. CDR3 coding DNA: TGTGCCAGCTCACCAGGGGGCGGCGAGACCCAGTACTTC.

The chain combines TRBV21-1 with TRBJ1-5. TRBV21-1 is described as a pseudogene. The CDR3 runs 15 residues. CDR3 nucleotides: TGTGCCATACCACGGGGGAGGGGACTTAATCAGCCCCAGCATTTT. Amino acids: CAIPRGRGLNQPQHF.

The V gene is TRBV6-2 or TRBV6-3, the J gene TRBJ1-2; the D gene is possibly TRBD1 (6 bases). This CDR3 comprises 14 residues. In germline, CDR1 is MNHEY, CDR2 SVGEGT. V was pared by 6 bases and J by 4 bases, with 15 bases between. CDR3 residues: CASSDSGGAYGYTF. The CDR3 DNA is TGTGCCAGCAGCGACTCGGGGGGCGCCTATGGCTACACCTTC.

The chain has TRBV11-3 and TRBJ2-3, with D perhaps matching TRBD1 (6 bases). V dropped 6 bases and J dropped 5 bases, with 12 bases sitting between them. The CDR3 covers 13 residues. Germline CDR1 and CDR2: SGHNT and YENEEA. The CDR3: CASSHRVEDTQYF. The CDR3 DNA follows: TGTGCCAGCAGTCACAGGGTAGAAGATACGCAGTATTTT.

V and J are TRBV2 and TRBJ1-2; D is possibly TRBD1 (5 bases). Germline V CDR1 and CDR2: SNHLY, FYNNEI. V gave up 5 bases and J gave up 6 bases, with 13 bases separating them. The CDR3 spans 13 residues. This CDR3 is CASSFVGANGYTF. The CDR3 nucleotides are TGTGCCAGCAGTTTTGTAGGGGCGAATGGCTACACCTTC.

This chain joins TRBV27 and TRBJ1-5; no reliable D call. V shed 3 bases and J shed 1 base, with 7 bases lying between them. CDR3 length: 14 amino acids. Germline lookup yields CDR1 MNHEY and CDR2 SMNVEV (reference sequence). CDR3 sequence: CASSLRQSNQPQHF. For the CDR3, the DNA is TGTGCCAGCAGTTTGCGCCAGAGCAATCAGCCCCAGCATTTT.

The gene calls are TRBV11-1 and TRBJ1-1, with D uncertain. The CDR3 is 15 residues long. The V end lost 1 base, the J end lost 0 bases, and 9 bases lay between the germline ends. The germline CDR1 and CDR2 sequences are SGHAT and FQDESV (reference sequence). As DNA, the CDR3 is TGTGCCAGCAGCTTAGTAGAGGGCTTGAACACTGAAGCTTTCTTT. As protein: CASSLVEGLNTEAFF.

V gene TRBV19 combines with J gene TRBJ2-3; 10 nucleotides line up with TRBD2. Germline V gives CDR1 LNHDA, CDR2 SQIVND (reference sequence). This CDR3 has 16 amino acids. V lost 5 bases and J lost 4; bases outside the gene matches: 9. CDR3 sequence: CASSAQRGGRPDTQYF. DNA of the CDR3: TGTGCCAGTAGTGCCCAGCGGGGGGGCCGTCCAGATACGCAGTATTTT.

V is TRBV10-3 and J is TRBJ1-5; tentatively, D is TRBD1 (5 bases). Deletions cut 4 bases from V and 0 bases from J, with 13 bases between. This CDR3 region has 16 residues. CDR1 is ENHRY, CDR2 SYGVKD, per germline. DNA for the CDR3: TGTGCCATCAGTGCGAGGGGTGGACTTAGCAATCAGCCCCAGCATTTT. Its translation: CAISARGGLSNQPQHF.

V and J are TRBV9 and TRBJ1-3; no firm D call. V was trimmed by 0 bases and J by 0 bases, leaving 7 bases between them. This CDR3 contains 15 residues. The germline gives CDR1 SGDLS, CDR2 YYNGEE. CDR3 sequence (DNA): TGTGCCAGCAGCGTAGCTCTGAGCTCTGGAAACACCATATATTTT. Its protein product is CASSVALSSGNTIYF.

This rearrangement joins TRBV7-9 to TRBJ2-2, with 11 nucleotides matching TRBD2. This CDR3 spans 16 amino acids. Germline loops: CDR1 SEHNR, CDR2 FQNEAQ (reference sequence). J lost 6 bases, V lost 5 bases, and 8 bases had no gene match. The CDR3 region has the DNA TGTGCCAGCAGCACGTCTAGCGGGGGGACCTCCGGGGAGCTGTTTTTT. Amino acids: CASSTSSGGTSGELFF.

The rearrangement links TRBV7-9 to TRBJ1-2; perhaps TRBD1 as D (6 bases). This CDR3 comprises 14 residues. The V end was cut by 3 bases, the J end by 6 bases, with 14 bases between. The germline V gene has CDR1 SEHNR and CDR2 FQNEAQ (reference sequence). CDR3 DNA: TGTGCCAGCAGCTTCCAGTGGGGACATCATGGCTACACCTTC. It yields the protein CASSFQWGHHGYTF. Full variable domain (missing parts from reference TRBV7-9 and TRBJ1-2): DTGVSQNPRHKITKRGQNVTFRCDPISEHNRLYWYRQTLGQGPEFLTYFQNEAQLEKSRLLSDRFSAERPKGSFSTLEIQRTEQGDSAMYLCASSFQWGHHGYTFGSGTRLTVV.

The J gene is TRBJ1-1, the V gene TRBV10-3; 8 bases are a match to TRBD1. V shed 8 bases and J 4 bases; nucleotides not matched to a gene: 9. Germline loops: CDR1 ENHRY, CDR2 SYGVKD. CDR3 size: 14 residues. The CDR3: CAIRTGPRGTEAFF. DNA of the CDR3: TGTGCCATCCGGACAGGGCCGAGGGGCACTGAAGCTTTCTTT.

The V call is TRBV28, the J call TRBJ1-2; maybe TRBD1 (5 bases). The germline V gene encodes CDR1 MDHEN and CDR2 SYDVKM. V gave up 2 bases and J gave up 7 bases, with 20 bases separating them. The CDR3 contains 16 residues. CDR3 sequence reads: CASSLPLGGIPGGYTF. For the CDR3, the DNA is TGTGCCAGCAGTTTACCACTCGGGGGGATACCCGGTGGCTACACCTTC.

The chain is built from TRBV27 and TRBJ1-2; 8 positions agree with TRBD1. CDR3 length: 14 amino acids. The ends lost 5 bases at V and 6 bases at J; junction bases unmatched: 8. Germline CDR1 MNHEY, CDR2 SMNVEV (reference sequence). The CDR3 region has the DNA TGTGCCAGCAGTAAGTCGGACAGGGCCCATGGCTACACCTTC. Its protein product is CASSKSDRAHGYTF.

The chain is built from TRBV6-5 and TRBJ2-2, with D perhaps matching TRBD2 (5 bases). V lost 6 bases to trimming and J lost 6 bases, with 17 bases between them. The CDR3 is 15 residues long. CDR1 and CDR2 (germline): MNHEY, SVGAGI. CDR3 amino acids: CASSFFPARAGELFF. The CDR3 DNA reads TGTGCCAGCAGCTTCTTCCCGGCGAGGGCCGGGGAGCTGTTTTTT.

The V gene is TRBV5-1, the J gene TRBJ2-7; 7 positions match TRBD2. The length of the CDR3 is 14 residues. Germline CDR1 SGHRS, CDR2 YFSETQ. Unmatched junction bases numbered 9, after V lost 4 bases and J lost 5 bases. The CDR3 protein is CASSPNWGGDEQYF. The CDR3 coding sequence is TGCGCCAGCAGCCCAAACTGGGGAGGGGACGAGCAGTACTTC.

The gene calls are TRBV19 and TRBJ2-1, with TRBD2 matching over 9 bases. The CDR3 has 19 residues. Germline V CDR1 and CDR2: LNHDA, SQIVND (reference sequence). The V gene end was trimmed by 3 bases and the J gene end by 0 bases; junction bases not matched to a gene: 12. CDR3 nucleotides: TGTGCCAGTAGTATCGGTTTGCTAGCGGGACCGAGCTCCTACAATGAGCAGTTCTTC. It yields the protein CASSIGLLAGPSSYNEQFF.

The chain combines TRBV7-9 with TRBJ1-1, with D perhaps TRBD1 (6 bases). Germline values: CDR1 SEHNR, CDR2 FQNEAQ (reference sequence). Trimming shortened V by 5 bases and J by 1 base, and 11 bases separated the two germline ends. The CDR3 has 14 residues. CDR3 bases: TGTGCCAGCAGCACTACAGGGACGAACACTGAAGCTTTCTTT. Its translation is CASSTTGTNTEAFF.

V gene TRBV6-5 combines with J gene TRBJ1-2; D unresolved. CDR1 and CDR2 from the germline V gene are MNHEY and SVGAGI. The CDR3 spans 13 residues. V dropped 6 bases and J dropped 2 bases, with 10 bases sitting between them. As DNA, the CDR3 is TGTGCCAGCAGCGTAGAGTCAAACTATGGCTACACCTTC. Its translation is CASSVESNYGYTF.

CDR3: CASSTAGEKLFF. The CDR3 DNA follows: TGTGCCAGCAGTACCGCGGGCGAAAAACTGTTTTTT. The chain joins TRBV6-6 to TRBJ1-4; no clear D gene. CDR1 and CDR2 (germline): MNHNY, SVGAGI (reference sequence). V was cut by 5 bases and J by 8 bases, with 9 bases left in between. The CDR3 runs to 12 residues.

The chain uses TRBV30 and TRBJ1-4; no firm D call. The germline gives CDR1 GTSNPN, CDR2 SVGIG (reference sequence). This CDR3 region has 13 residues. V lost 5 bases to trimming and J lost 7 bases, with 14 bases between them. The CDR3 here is CAWSLGFIEKLFF. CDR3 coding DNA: TGTGCCTGGTCGCTGGGATTCATTGAAAAACTGTTTTTT.

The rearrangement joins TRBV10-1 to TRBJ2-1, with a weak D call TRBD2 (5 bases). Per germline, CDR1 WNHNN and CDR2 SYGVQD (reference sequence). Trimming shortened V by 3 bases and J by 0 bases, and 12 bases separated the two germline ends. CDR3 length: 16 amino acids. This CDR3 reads CASSDLSADSYNEQFF. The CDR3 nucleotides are TGCGCCAGCAGTGATCTTAGCGCCGACTCCTACAATGAGCAGTTCTTC.

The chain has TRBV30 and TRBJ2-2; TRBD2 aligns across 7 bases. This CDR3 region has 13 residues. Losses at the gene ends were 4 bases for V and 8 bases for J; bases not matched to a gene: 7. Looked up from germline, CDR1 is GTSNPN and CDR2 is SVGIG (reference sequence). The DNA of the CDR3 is TGTGCCTGGAAAGCGGGGACCGGAGGGGAGCTGTTTTTT. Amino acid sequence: CAWKAGTGGELFF.

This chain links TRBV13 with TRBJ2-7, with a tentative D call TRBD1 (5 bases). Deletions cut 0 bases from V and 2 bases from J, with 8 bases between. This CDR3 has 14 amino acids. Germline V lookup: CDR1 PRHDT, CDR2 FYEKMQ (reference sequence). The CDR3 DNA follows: TGTGCCAGCAGCTTAGGCGACAGAGCCTACGAGCAGTACTTC. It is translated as CASSLGDRAYEQYF.

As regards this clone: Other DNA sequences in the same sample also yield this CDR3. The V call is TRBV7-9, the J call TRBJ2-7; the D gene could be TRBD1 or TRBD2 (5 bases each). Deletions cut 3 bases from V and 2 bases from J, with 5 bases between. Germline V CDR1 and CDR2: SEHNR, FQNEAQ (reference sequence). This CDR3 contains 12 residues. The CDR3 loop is CASSLGAYEQYF. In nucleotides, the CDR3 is TGTGCCAGCAGCTTGGGGGCCTACGAGCAGTACTTC.